The entry below describes one T cell receptor beta chain. MiXCR was run by TCRdb on the PCR reads, yielding one entry per CDR3 protein. This repertoire shows 20,000 to 25,000 distinct CDR3 sequences, roughly 56% found once; its top ten account for 0.8% to 1%. The sample belongs to a study of vaccination and CD4 T cells after COVID-19. Germline CDR1 ENHRY, CDR2 SYGVKD. The CDR3 extends over 20 amino acids. V was cut by 4 bases and J by 0 bases, with 22 bases left in between. The origin of this receptor is a human donor who had recovered from COVID-19. The J gene is TRBJ2-6, the V gene TRBV10-3; TRBD2 is a possible D gene (6 bases). Sequences were derived from CD4+ T cells from blood, sampled before SARS-CoV-2 vaccination. This CDR3 is CAISVRPGSSSFSGANVLTF. In DNA form, the CDR3 reads TGTGCCATCAGTGTTAGGCCCGGGAGCAGTTCCTTCTCTGGGGCCAACGTCCTGACTTTC.